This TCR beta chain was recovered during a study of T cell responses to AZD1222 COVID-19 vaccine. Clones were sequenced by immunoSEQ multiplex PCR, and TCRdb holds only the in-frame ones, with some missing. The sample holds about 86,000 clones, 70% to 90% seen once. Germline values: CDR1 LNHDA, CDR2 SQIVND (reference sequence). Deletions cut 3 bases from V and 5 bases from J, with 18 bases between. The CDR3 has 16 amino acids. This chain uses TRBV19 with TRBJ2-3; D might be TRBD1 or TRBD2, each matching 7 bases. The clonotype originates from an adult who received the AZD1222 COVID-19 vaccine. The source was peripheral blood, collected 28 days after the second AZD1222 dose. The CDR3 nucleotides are TGTGCCAGTAGTATGGGAGGGGGCCGGGCACTAGATACGCAGTATTTT. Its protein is CASSMGGGRALDTQYF.